Shown below are 19 T cell receptor beta chains from a single sample sequenced in a study of blood T cell repertoires in COVID-19. Assay: immunoSEQ multiplex PCR; the TCRdb copy retains only in-frame clones and omits some. The repertoire holds some 87,000 clones, with about nine tenths as singletons. The specimen was peripheral blood. The source of these receptors is a woman between 65 and 79 years old with acute or convalescent COVID-19.

This chain joins TRBV30 and TRBJ2-5, with 12 nucleotides matching TRBD2. The CDR3 runs to 13 residues. Germline trimming cut 4 bases from V and 8 bases from J; bases unmatched to any gene: 5. Germline CDR1 reads GTSNPN; CDR2 reads SVGIG (reference sequence). This CDR3 is CAWKEGLAGTQYF. The CDR3 DNA sequence: TGTGCCTGGAAAGAGGGACTAGCGGGCACCCAGTACTTC.

The J gene is TRBJ1-1, the V gene TRBV2; 8 bases line up with TRBD1. The germline gives CDR1 SNHLY, CDR2 FYNNEI. This CDR3 has 15 residues. V trimming: 4 bases; J trimming: 6 bases; junction bases outside the gene matches: 10. CDR3 residues: CASSGWTGSISEAFF. CDR3 coding DNA: TGTGCCAGCAGTGGTTGGACAGGGAGTATCTCTGAAGCTTTCTTT.

This rearrangement joins TRBV19 to TRBJ2-6; D might be TRBD1 (6 bases). In germline, CDR1 is LNHDA, CDR2 SQIVND (reference sequence). Trimming cost V 6 bases and J 8 bases, with 14 bases left between them. The CDR3 is 14 residues long. The CDR3 here is CASRDSPGTNVLTF. CDR3 DNA sequence: TGTGCCAGTAGGGACAGCCCTGGTACCAACGTCCTGACTTTC.

The V gene is TRBV7-6, the J gene TRBJ1-6; 11 nucleotides agree with TRBD1. CDR1 is SGHVS and CDR2 is FNYEAQ in the germline V gene. The CDR3 runs to 16 residues. The V and J ends lost 4 bases and 6 bases, in that order; junction bases with no gene match: 5. CDR3 coding DNA: TGTGCCAGCAGCTGGGGACAGGGGGGGATTAATTCACCCCTCCACTTT. Residues: CASSWGQGGINSPLHF.

This clone was recorded a few times. The chain uses TRBV7-7 and TRBJ1-1, with D uncertain. The CDR3 contains 13 residues. V shed 2 bases and J shed 0 bases, with 4 bases lying between them. The germline CDR1 and CDR2 sequences are SSHAT and FNYEAQ (reference sequence). CDR3 nucleotide sequence: TGTGCCAGCAGCTTAACAGTGAACACTGAAGCTTTCTTT. Translating it yields CASSLTVNTEAFF.

This clone was seen only once. This chain joins TRBV5-4 and TRBJ2-7; 7 nucleotides line up with TRBD1. Germline assignment: CDR1 SGHNT and CDR2 YYREEE (reference sequence). This CDR3 has 14 amino acids. The junction had 11 bases not matched to a gene; V was cut back by 8 bases and J by 3 bases. For the CDR3, the DNA is TGTGCCAGACTGGGGACAGTAAGGAACTACGAGCAGTACTTC. As protein: CARLGTVRNYEQYF.

This chain links TRBV5-8 with TRBJ2-7, with 8 bases identical to TRBD1. Germline CDR1 is SGHTS and CDR2 is YDEGEE. V shed 4 bases, J shed 1 base, and the junction held 10 bases outside the gene matches. This CDR3 comprises 16 residues. The chain's CDR3 is CASSIGTGGRSYEQYV. The CDR3 bases are TGTGCCAGCAGCATAGGCACAGGGGGTCGATCCTACGAGCAGTACGTC.

This clone has a single count. The rearrangement links TRBV6-5 to TRBJ2-7; 9 positions agree with TRBD2. CDR1 and CDR2 (germline): MNHEY, SVGAGI. With V trimmed by 11 bases and J by 1 base, 12 bases remained unmatched. This CDR3 is 15 amino acids long. CDR3 loop: CAASMGAGGSYEQYV. The CDR3 bases are TGTGCCGCCTCAATGGGGGCGGGGGGGTCCTACGAGCAGTACGTC.

The chain is built from TRBV7-2 and TRBJ1-5; 7 bases map to TRBD1. Germline V lookup: CDR1 SGHTA, CDR2 FQGNSA. After removal of 5 bases from V and 6 bases from J, the junction contained 7 bases not matched to a gene. The CDR3 has 14 amino acids. The CDR3 bases are TGTGCCAGCAGCCCGGGACAGAGTTTTCAGCCCCAGCATTTT. This codes for CASSPGQSFQPQHF. The full variable domain, rest sourced from reference TRBV7-2 and TRBJ1-5, is GAGVSQSPSNKVTEKGKDVELRCDPISGHTALYWYRQSLGQGLEFLIYFQGNSAPDKSGLPSDRFSAERTGGSVSTLTIQRTQQEDSAVYLCASSPGQSFQPQHFGDGTRLSIL.

This chain connects TRBV28 to TRBJ2-6; TRBD1 matches at 8 bases. With V trimmed by 3 bases and J by 3 bases, 7 bases remained unmatched. The germline V gene has CDR1 MDHEN and CDR2 SYDVKM. The CDR3 consists of 17 residues. The CDR3 DNA reads TGTGCCAGCAGTTTCGGCAGGGGGCTAAGTGGGGCCAACGTCCTGACTTTC. Protein sequence: CASSFGRGLSGANVLTF.

This chain uses TRBV6-6 with TRBJ1-2; 7 nucleotides align to TRBD1. This CDR3 contains 13 residues. Germline CDR1 is MNHNY and CDR2 is SVGAGI (reference sequence). V was clipped by 8 bases and J by 3 bases; unmatched bases: 6. The CDR3 nucleotides are TGTGCCAGCGAACCGGGACAGTACTATGGCTACACCTTC. Residues: CASEPGQYYGYTF.

The rearrangement links TRBV5-4 to TRBJ2-1; 8 nucleotides match TRBD2. Trimming took 0 bases from V and 7 from J; bases not matched to a gene: 6. CDR1 is SGHNT, CDR2 YYREEE, per germline (reference sequence). The CDR3 extends over 15 amino acids. As DNA, the CDR3 is TGTGCCAGCAGCTTGGGGGGACTAGGAGAAAATGAGCAGTTCTTC. Translation gives CASSLGGLGENEQFF.

The rearrangement joins TRBV7-9 to TRBJ1-2, with TRBD1 matching 12 bases. The CDR3 is made up of 15 amino acids. Germline V CDR1 and CDR2: SEHNR, FQNEAQ (reference sequence). V gave up 5 bases and J gave up 3 bases; unmatched junction bases: 4. CDR3 in amino acids: CASSLGQGAYYGYTF. The CDR3 DNA follows: TGTGCCAGCAGCCTGGGACAGGGGGCTTACTATGGCTACACCTTC. Full variable domain (remainder filled in from reference TRBV7-9 and TRBJ1-2): DTGVSQNPRHKITKRGQNVTFRCDPISEHNRLYWYRQTLGQGPEFLTYFQNEAQLEKSRLLSDRFSAERPKGSFSTLEIQRTEQGDSAMYLCASSLGQGAYYGYTFGSGTRLTVV.

The sample holds one count of this clone. The V and J genes are TRBV30 and TRBJ2-3; D is perhaps TRBD1 (6 bases). V was pared by 2 bases and J by 2 bases, with 14 bases between. Per the germline V gene, CDR1 is GTSNPN and CDR2 is SVGIG (reference sequence). CDR3 length: 15 amino acids. The CDR3: CAWSRTASLTDTQYF. CDR3 sequence (DNA): TGTGCCTGGAGTCGGACAGCCAGCCTCACAGATACGCAGTATTTT.

The sample holds a few counts of this clone. The chain couples TRBV6-5 to TRBJ1-4; D is possibly TRBD1 (5 bases). From germline, CDR1 is MNHEY and CDR2 SVGAGI. This CDR3 comprises 13 residues. Trimming stripped 10 bases from V and 10 bases from J, with 19 bases between. CDR3 DNA sequence: TGTGCCACCGGGCAGACTGACGGGGGAAAACTGTTTTTT. This sequence encodes CATGQTDGGKLFF.

This sequence joins TRBV10-2 and TRBJ1-3; D remains unclear. Per germline, CDR1 WSHSY and CDR2 SAAADI. This CDR3 has 15 amino acids. V was pared by 6 bases and J by 0 bases, with 12 bases between. CDR3 loop: CASRQTDYSGNTIYF. The DNA for the CDR3 is TGCGCCAGCAGGCAGACGGACTACTCTGGAAACACCATATATTTT.

This clone was seen once. CDR3 sequence (DNA): TGTGCCAGCAGTTTATTTGGGCAGGGGGCTCGAAATCAGCCCCAGCATTTT. This gives the protein CASSLFGQGARNQPQHF. The V and J genes are TRBV27 and TRBJ1-5; TRBD1 matches at 8 bases. CDR3 length: 17 amino acids. J was trimmed by 4 bases and V by 1 base; bases with no gene match: 9. Germline V gene sequence: CDR1 MNHEY, CDR2 SMNVEV (reference sequence).

The chain is built from TRBV5-1 and TRBJ1-4, with no clear D. The CDR3 has 15 residues. Germline assignment: CDR1 SGHRS and CDR2 YFSETQ. The germline V and J ends were trimmed by 0 bases and 0 bases, with 6 bases remaining between them. The CDR3 reads CASSLAMSTNEKLFF. CDR3 coding DNA: TGCGCCAGCAGCTTGGCCATGTCAACTAATGAAAAACTGTTTTTT.

The sample holds one count of this clone. The chain uses TRBV28 and TRBJ1-6; 9 bases are a match to TRBD1. The germline V gene has CDR1 MDHEN and CDR2 SYDVKM. The CDR3 runs 16 residues. J was trimmed by 8 bases and V by 6 bases; bases with no gene match: 11. CDR3 bases: TGTGCCAGCAGGTCATCCCCACAGGGGGCTTATTCACCCCTCCACTTT. Translation: CASRSSPQGAYSPLHF. Full variable domain (remainder filled in from reference TRBV28 and TRBJ1-6): DVKVTQSSRYLVKRTGEKVFLECVQDMDHENMFWYRQDPGLGLRLIYFSYDVKMKEKGDIPEGYSVSREKKERFSLILESASTNQTSMYLCASRSSPQGAYSPLHFGNGTRLTVT.